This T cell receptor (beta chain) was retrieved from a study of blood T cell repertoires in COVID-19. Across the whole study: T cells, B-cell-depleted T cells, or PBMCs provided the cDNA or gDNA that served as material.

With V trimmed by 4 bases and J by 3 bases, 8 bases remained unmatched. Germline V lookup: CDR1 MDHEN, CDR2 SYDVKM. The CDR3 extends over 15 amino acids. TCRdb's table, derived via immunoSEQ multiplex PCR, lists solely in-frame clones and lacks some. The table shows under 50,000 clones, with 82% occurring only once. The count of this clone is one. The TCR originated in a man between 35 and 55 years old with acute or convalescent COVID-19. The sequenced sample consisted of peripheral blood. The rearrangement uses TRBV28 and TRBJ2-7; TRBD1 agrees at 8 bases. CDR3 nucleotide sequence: TGTGCCAGCAGTTCCTCCGGGACAGGCAACTACGAGCAGTACTTC. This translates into CASSSSGTGNYEQYF.